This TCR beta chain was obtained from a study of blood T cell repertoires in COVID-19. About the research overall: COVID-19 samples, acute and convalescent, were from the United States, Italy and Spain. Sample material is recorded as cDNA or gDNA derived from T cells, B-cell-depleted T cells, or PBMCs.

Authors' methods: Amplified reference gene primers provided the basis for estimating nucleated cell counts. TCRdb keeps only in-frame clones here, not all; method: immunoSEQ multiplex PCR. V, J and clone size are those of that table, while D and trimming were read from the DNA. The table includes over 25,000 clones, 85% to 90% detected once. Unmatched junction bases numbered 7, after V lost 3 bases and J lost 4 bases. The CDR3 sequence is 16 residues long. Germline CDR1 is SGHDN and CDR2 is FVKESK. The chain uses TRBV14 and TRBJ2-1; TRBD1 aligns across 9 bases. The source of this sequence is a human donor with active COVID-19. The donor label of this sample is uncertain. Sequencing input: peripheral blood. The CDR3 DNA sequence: TGTGCCAGCAGCCAGGCCGGGGACAGGGCTTACAATGAGCAGTTCTTC. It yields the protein CASSQAGDRAYNEQFF. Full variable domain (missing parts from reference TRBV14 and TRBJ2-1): EAGVTQFPSHSVIEKGQTVTLRCDPISGHDNLYWYRRVMGKEIKFLLHFVKESKQDESGMPNNRFLAERTGGTYSTLKVQPAELEDSGVYFCASSQAGDRAYNEQFFGPGTRLTVL.